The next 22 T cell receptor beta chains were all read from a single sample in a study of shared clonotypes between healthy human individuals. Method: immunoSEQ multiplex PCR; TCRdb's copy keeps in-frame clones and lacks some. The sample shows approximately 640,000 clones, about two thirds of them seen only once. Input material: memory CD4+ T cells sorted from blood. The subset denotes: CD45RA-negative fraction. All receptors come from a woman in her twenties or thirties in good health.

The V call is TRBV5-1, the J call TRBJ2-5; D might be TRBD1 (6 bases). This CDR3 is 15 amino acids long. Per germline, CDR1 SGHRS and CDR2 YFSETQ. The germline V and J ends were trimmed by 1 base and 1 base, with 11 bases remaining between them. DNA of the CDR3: TGCGCCAGCAGCTTGTTTCTGGACAGCCAAGAGACCCAGTACTTC. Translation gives CASSLFLDSQETQYF. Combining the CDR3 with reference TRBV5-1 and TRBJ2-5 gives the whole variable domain KAGVTQTPRYLIKTRGQQVTLSCSPISGHRSVSWYQQTPGQGLQFLFEYFSETQRNKGNFPGRFSGRQFSNSRSEMNVSTLELGDSALYLCASSLFLDSQETQYFGPGTRLLVL.

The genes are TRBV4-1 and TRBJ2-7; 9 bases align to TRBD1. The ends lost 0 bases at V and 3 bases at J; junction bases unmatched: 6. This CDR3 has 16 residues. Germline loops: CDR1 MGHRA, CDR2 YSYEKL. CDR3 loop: CASSQEYGTGSYEQYF. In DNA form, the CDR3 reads TGCGCCAGCAGCCAAGAATATGGGACAGGGAGCTACGAGCAGTACTTC.

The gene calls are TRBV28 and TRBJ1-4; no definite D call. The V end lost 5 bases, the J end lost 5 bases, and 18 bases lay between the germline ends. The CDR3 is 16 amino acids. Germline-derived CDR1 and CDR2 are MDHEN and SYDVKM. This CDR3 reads CASSPTNSWINEKLFF. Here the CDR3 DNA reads TGTGCCAGCAGTCCGACGAACAGTTGGATAAATGAAAAACTGTTTTTT.

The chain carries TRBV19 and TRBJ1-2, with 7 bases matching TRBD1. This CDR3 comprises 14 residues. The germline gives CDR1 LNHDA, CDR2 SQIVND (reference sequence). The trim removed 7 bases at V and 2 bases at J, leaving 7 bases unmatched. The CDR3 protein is CASTYLGQNYGYTF. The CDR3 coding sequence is TGTGCCAGTACCTACCTGGGACAGAACTATGGCTACACCTTC.

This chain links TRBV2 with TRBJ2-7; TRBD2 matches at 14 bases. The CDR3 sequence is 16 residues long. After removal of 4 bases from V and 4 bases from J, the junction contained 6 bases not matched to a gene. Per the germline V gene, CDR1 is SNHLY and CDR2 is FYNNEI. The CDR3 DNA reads TGTGCCAGCAGTGTCGGGACTAGCGGGAGTACGTACGAGCAGTACTTC. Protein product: CASSVGTSGSTYEQYF.

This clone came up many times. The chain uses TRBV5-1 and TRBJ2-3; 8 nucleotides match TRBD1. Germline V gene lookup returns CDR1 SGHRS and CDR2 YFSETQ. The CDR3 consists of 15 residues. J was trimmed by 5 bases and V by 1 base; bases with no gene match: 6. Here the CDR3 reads CASSLFGRGQDTQYF. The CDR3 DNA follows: TGCGCCAGCAGCTTGTTTGGCAGGGGGCAAGATACGCAGTATTTT.

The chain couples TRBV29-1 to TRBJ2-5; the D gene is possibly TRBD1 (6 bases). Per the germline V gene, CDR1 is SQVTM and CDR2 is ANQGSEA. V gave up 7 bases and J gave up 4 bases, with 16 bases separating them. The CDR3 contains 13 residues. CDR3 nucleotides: TGCAGCGGAGCAACAGGGTTAAGAGAGACCCAGTACTTC. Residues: CSGATGLRETQYF.

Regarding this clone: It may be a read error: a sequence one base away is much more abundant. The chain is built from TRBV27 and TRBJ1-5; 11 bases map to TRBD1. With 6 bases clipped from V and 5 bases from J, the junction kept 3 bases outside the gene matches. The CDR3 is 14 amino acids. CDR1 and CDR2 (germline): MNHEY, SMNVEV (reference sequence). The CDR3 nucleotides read TGTGCCAGCAGCCCGGGACAGGGGGATCAGCCCCAGCATTTT. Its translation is CASSPGQGDQPQHF.

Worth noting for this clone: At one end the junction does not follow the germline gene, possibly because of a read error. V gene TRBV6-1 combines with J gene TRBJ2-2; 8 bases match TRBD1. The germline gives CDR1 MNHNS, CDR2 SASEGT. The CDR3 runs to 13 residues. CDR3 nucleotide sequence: TGTGCCGGCAGGACAGGGCACACCGGGGAGCTGTTTTTT. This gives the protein CAGRTGHTGELFF.

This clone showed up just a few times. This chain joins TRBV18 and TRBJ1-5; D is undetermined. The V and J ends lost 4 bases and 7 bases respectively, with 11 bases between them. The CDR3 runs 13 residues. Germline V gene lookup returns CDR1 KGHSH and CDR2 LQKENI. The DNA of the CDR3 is TGTGCCAGCTCACTTACCGAGGAGCAGCCCCAGCATTTT. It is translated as CASSLTEEQPQHF.

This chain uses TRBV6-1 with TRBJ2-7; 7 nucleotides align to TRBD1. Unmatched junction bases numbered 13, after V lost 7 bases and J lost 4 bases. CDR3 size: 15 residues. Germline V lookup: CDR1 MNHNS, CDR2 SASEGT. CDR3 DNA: TGTGCCAGCATCTTTCGGACAGGTGATGGTTACGAGCAGTACTTC. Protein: CASIFRTGDGYEQYF.

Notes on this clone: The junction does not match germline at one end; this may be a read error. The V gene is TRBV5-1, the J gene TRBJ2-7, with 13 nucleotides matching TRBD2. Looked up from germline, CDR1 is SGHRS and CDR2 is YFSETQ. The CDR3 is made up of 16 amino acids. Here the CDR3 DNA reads TGCGCCAGCAGCTTCCAACTAGCGGGAGGGCCCTATGAGCAGTACTTC. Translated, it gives CASSFQLAGGPYEQYF.

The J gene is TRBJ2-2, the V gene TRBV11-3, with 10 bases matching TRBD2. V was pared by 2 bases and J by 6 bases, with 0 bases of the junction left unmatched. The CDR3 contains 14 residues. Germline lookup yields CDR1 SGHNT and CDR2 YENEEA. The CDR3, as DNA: TGTGCCAGCAGCTTACTAGCGGGAGCCGGGGAGCTGTTTTTT. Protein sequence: CASSLLAGAGELFF.

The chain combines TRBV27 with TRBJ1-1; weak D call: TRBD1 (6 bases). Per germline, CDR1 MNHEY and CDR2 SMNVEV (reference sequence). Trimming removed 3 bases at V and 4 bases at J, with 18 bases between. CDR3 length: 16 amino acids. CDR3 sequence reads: CASSFGRDTWGTEAFF. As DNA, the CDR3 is TGTGCCAGCAGTTTCGGCCGGGACACCTGGGGCACTGAAGCTTTCTTT.

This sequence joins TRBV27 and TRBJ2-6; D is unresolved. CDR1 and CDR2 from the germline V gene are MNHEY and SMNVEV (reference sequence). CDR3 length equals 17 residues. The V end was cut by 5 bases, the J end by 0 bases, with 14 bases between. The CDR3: CASSKGKSSSGANVLTF. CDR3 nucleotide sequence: TGTGCCAGCAGTAAAGGCAAATCCAGCTCTGGGGCCAACGTCCTGACTTTC.

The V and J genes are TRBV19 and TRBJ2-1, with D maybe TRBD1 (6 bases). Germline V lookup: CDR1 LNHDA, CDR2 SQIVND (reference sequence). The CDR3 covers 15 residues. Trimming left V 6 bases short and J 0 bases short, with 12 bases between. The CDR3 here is CASRTTGSSYNEQFF. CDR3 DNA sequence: TGTGCCAGTAGGACAACAGGGAGCTCCTACAATGAGCAGTTCTTC. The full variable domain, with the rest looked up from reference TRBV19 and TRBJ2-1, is DGGITQSPKYLFRKEGQNVTLSCEQNLNHDAMYWYRQDPGQGLRLIYYSQIVNDFQKGDIAEGYSVSREKKESFPLTVTSAQKNPTAFYLCASRTTGSSYNEQFFGPGTRLTVL.

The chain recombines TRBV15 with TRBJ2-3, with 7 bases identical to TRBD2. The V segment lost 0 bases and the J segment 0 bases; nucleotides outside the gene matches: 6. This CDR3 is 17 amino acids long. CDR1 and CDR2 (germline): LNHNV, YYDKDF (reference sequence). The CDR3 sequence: CATSRDLWRESTDTQYF. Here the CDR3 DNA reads TGTGCCACCAGCAGAGATCTCTGGCGGGAGAGCACAGATACGCAGTATTTT.

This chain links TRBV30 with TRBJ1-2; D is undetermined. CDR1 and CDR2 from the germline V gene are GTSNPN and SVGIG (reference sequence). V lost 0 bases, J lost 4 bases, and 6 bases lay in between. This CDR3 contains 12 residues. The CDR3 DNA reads TGTGCCTGGAGTGTGGGTCTCTATGGCTACACCTTC. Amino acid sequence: CAWSVGLYGYTF. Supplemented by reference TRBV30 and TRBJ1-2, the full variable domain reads SQTIHQWPATLVQPVGSPLSLECTVEGTSNPNLYWYRQAAGRGLQLLFYSVGIGQISSEVPQNLSASRPQDRQFILSSKKLLLSDSGFYLCAWSVGLYGYTFGSGTRLTVV.

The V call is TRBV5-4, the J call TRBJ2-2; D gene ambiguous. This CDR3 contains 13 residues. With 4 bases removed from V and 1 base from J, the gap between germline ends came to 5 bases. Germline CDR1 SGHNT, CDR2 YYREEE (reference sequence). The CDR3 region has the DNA TGTGCCAGCAGCCAAATGAACACCGGGGAGCTGTTTTTT. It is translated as CASSQMNTGELFF.

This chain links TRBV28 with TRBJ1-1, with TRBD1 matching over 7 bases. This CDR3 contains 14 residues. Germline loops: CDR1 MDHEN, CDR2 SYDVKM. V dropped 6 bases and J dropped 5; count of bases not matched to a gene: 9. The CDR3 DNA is TGTGCCAGCAGCAAGAGGGGGCGGGGGACTGAAGCTTTCTTT. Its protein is CASSKRGRGTEAFF.

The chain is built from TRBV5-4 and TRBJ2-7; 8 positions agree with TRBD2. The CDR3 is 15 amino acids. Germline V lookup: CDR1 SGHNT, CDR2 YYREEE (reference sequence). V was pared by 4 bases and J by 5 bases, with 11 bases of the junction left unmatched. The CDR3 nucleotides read TGTGCCAGCAGCCCTCGCGGGGGGCAAATCCACGAGCAGTACTTC. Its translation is CASSPRGGQIHEQYF.

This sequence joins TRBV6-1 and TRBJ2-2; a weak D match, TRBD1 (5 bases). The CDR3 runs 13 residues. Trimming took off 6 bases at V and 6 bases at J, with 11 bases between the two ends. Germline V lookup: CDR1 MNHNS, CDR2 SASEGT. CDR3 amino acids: CASRSEGAGELFF. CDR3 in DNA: TGTGCCAGCAGATCAGAAGGGGCCGGGGAGCTGTTTTTT.